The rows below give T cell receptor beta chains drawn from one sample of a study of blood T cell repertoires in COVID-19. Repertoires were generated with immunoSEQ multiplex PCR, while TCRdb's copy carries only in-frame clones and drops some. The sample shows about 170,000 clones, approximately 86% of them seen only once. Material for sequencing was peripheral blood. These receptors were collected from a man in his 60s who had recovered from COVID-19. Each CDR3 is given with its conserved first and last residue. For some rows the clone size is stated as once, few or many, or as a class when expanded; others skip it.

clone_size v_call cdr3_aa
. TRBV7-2 CASSPTSGGSDTQYF
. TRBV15 CATSREGQGNSPLHF
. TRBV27 CASRGTGGVYGYTF
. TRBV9 CASSVQGVGNAGELFF
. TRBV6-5 CASSPQGAGYEQYF
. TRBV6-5 CASRPQGGGYGYTF
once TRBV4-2 CASSQEEGRGPNTYTDTQYF
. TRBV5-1 CASSETGGRRMVAKNIQYF
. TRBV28 CASRGGAGETQYF
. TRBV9 CASSPRLAGDEQYF
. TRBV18 CASSPGQGGSEQYF
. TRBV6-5 CASVYSGGDTQYF
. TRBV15 CATSRASTGVEQYF
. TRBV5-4 CASSLDSFYGYTF
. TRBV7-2 CASSLAAASGGAYEQYF
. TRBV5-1 CASSYPREGGGYTF
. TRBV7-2 CASSLGRPSYEQYF
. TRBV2 CASRALDTSYEQYF
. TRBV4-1 CASSPLGSGGSDTQYF
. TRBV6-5 CASSRSMSYNSPLHF
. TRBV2 CASGKTSGDFSEQYF
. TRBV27 CASSFDRISNQPQHF
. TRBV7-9 CASSPGTSGYEQYF
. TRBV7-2 CASSPFGSEETQYF
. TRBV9 CASSVGGYGYTF
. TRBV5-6 CASSMGQPYGYTF
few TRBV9 CASSVGQGDPYEQYF
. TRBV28 CASNGGLVYGYTF